This paragraph reports one T cell receptor beta chain. The record originates from a study of CD8+CD57+ T cells in acquired aplastic anemia. Genomic DNA constituted the template upon which TCR beta VDJ and CDR3 profiling was performed. Each CDR3 protein gets one entry after TCRdb re-called the reads with MiXCR. The sample records 95,000 to 120,000 distinct CDR3 sequences, 51% being singletons. The CDR3 is made up of 15 amino acids. Germline CDR1 and CDR2: LNHNV and YYDKDF (reference sequence). V was shortened by 6 bases and J by 1 base, with 16 bases between the two germline ends. The receptor comes from a human donor in good health, serving as a control. Sequencing used sorted CD4+, CD8+, or CD8+CD57+ T cells (not recorded which) from PBMCs. This chain uses TRBV15 with TRBJ2-7, with D possibly matching TRBD1 (6 bases). The CDR3 DNA reads TGTGCCACCAGGCATCTGGGGGACATATCCTACGAGCAGTACTTC. Translating gives CATRHLGDISYEQYF.